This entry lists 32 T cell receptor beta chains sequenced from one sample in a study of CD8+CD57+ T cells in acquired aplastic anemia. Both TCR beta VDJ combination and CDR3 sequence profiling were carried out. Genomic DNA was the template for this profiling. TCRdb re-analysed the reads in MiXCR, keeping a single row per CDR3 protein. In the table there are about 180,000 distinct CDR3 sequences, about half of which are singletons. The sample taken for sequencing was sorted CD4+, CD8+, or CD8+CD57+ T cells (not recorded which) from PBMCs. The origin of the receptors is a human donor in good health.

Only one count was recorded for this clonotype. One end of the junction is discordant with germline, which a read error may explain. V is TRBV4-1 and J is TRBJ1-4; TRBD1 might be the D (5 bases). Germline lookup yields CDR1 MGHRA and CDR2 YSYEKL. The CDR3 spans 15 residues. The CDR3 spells CASSQEGRYNEKLSF. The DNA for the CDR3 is TGCGCCAGCAGCCAAGAGGGGCGGTATAATGAAAAACTGTCTTTT.

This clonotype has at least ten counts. CDR3 sequence reads: CASSYRPPGQNTDTQYF. The CDR3 bases are TGTGCCAGCAGTTACCGTCCCCCGGGACAGAACACAGATACGCAGTATTTT. The rearrangement links TRBV6-2 or TRBV6-3 to TRBJ2-3, with 7 bases fitting TRBD1. Germline CDR1 and CDR2: MNHEY and SVGEGT. The CDR3 consists of 17 residues. With 2 bases clipped from V and 2 bases from J, the junction kept 10 bases outside the gene matches.

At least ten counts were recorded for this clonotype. In DNA, the CDR3 is TGCAGTGCTAGAGACCTGACTAGCGGGAGGTGGAATGAGCAGTTCTTC. Its protein product is CSARDLTSGRWNEQFF. The V gene is TRBV20-1, the J gene TRBJ2-1, with 13 bases aligning to TRBD2. The CDR3 is made up of 16 amino acids. Germline V CDR1 and CDR2: DFQATT, SNEGSKA (reference sequence). The trim removed 0 bases at V and 7 bases at J, leaving 6 bases unmatched.

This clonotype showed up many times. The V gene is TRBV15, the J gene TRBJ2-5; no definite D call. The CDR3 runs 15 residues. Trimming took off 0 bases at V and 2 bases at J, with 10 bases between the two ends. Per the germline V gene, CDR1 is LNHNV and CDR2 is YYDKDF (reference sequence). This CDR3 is CATSRDYIEQETQYF. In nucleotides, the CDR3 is TGTGCCACCAGCAGAGATTACATTGAGCAAGAGACCCAGTACTTC.

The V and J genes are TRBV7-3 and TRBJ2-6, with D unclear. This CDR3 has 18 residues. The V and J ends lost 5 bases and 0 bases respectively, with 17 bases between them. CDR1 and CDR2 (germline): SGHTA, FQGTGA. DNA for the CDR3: TGTGCCAGCAGCCCTTTGGCCTCAGACATCTCTGGGGCCAACGTCCTGACTTTC. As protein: CASSPLASDISGANVLTF. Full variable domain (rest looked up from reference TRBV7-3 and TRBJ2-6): GAGVSQTPSNKVTEKGKYVELRCDPISGHTALYWYRQSLGQGPEFLIYFQGTGAADDSGLPNDRFFAVRPEGSVSTLKIQRTERGDSAVYLCASSPLASDISGANVLTFGAGSRLTVL.

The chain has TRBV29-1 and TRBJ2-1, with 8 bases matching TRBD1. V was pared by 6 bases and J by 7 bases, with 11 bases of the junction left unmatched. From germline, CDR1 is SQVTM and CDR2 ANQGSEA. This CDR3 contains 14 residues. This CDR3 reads CSVLGQGVTNEQFF. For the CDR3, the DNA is TGCAGCGTCCTAGGACAGGGAGTTACGAATGAGCAGTTCTTC.

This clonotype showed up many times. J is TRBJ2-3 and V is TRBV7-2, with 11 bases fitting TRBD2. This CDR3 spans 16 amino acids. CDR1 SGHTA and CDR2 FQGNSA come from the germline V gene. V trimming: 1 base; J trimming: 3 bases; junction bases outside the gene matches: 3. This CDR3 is CASSLVASGRTDTQYF. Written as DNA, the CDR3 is TGTGCCAGCAGCTTAGTCGCTAGCGGGAGGACAGATACGCAGTATTTT.

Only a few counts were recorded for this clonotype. DNA of the CDR3: TGTGCCAGCAGCTTAGATGTCGGAACAGATACGCAGTATTTT. It translates to CASSLDVGTDTQYF. The chain has TRBV11-2 and TRBJ2-3; D gene unclear. Looked up from germline, CDR1 is SGHAT and CDR2 is FQNNGV. V was cut by 0 bases and J by 3 bases, with 7 bases left in between. CDR3 size: 14 residues. The whole variable domain, filled in from reference TRBV11-2 and TRBJ2-3, reads EAGVAQSPRYKIIEKRQSVAFWCNPISGHATLYWYQQILGQGPKLLIQFQNNGVVDDSQLPKDRFSAERLKGVDSTLKIQPAKLEDSAVYLCASSLDVGTDTQYFGPGTRLTVL.

The CDR3 nucleotides are TGTGCCACCAGTGATTTGGGCTTCGGGCCCCAGCATTTT. Translated: CATSDLGFGPQHF. The J gene is TRBJ1-5, the V gene TRBV24-1; no clear D gene. The CDR3 length is 13 residues. V was pared by 0 bases and J by 9 bases, with 8 bases between. Germline CDR1 reads KGHDR; CDR2 reads SFDVKD.

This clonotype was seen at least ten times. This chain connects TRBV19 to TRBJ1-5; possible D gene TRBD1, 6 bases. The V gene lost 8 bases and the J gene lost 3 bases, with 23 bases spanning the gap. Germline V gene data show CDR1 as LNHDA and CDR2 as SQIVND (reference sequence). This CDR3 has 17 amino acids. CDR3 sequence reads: CASSDRSRGPANQPQHF. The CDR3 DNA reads TGTGCCAGTTCCGACCGAAGCAGGGGCCCCGCCAATCAGCCCCAGCATTTT.

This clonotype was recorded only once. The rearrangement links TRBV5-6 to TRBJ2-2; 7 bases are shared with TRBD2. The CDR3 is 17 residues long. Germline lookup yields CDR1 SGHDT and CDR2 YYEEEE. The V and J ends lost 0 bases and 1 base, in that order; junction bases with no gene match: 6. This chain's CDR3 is CASSLGGGNLNTGELFF. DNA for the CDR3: TGTGCCAGCAGCTTGGGCGGGGGAAACTTGAACACCGGGGAGCTGTTTTTT.

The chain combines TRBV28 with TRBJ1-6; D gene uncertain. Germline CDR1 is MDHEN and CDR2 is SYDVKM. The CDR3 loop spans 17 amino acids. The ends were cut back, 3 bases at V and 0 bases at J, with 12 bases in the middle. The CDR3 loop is CASSFESRSSYNSPLHF. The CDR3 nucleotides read TGTGCCAGCAGTTTTGAGTCGCGGAGCTCCTATAATTCACCCCTCCACTTT.

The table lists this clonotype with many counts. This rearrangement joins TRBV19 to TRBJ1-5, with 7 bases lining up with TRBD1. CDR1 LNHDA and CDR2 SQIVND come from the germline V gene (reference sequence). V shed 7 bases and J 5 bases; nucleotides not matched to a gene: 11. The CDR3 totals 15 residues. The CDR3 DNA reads TGTGCCAGTACCTCTAACCACAGGGGAGATCAGCCCCAGCATTTT. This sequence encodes CASTSNHRGDQPQHF. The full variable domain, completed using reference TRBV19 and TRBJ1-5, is DGGITQSPKYLFRKEGQNVTLSCEQNLNHDAMYWYRQDPGQGLRLIYYSQIVNDFQKGDIAEGYSVSREKKESFPLTVTSAQKNPTAFYLCASTSNHRGDQPQHFGDGTRLSIL.

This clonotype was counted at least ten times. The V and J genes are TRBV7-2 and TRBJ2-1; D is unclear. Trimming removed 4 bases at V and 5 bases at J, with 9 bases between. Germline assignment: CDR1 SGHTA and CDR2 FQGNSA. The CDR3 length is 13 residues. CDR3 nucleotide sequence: TGTGCCAGCAGCTATTACACGGACAATGAGCAGTTCTTC. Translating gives CASSYYTDNEQFF.

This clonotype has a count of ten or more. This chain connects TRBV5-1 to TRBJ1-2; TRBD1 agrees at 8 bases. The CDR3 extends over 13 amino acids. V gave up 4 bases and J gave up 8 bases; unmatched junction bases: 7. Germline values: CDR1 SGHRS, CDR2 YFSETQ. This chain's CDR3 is CASSLQTGEGYTF. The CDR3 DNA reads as TGCGCCAGCAGCCTCCAGACAGGGGAAGGCTACACCTTC.

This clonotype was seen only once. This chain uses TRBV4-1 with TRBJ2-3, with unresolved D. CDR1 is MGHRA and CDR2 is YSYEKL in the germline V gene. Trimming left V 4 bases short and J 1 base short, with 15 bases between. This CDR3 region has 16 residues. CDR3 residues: CASSRVMTDGTDTQYF. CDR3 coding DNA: TGCGCCAGCAGCCGGGTAATGACGGACGGCACAGATACGCAGTATTTT.

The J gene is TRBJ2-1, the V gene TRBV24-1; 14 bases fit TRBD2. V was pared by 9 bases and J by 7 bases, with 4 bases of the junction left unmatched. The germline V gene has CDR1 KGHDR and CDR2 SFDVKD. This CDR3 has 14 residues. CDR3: CATAGTSGSNEQFF. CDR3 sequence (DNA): TGTGCCACCGCCGGGACTAGCGGGAGTAATGAGCAGTTCTTC.

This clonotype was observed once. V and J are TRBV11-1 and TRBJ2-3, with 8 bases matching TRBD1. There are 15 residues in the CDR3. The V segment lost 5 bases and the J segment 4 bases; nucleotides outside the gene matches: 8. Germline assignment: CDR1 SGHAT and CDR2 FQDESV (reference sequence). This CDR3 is CASSPDRGWADTQYF. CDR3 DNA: TGTGCCAGCAGCCCCGACAGGGGTTGGGCAGATACGCAGTATTTT. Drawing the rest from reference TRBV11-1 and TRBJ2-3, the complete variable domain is EAEVAQSPRYKITEKSQAVAFWCDPISGHATLYWYRQILGQGPELLVQFQDESVVDDSQLPKDRFSAERLKGVDSTLKIQPAELGDSAMYLCASSPDRGWADTQYFGPGTRLTVL.

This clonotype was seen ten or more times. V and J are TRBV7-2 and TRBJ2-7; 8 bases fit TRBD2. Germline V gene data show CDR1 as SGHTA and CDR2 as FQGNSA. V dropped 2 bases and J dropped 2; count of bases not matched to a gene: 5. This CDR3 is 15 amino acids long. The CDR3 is CASSLSAGGAYEQYF. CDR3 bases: TGTGCCAGCAGCTTATCCGCGGGAGGAGCCTACGAGCAGTACTTC.

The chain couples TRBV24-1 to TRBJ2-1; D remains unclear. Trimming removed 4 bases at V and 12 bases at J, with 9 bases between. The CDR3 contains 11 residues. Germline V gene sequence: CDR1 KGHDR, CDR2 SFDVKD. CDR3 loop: CATSDGPRQFF. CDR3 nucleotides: TGTGCCACCAGTGACGGCCCTCGGCAGTTCTTC.

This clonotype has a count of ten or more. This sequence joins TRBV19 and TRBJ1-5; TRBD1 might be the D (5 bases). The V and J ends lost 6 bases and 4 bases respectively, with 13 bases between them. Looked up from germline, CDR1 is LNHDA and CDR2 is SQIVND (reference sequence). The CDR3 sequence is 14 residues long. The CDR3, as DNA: TGTGCCAGTAGAGTCGACAGCCAGAATCAGCCCCAGCATTTT. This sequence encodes CASRVDSQNQPQHF.

CDR3 amino acids: CAWNAGQGRHEQYF. The CDR3 nucleotides read TGTGCCTGGAATGCGGGACAGGGTCGCCACGAGCAGTACTTC. This chain connects TRBV30 to TRBJ2-7; 9 nucleotides agree with TRBD1. With V trimmed by 4 bases and J by 5 bases, 9 bases remained unmatched. Germline lookup yields CDR1 GTSNPN and CDR2 SVGIG (reference sequence). The CDR3 runs 14 residues.

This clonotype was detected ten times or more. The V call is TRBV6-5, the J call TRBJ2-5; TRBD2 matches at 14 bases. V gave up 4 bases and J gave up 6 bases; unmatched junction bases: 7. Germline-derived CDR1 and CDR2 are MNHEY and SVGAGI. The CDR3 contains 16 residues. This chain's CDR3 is CASSLTSGRAAKTQYF. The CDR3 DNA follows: TGTGCCAGCAGTTTGACTAGCGGGAGGGCCGCAAAGACCCAGTACTTC.

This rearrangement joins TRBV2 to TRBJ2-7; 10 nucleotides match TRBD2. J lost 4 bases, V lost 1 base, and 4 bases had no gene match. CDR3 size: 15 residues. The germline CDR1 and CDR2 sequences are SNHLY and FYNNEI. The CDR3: CASSEDLAGDYEQYF. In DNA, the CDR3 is TGTGCCAGCAGTGAAGACCTAGCGGGAGATTACGAGCAGTACTTC.

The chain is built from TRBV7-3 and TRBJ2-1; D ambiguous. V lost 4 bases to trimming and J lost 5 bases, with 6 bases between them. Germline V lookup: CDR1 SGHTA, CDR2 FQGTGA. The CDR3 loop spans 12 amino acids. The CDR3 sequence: CASSSADNEQFF. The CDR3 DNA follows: TGTGCCAGCAGCTCCGCAGACAATGAGCAGTTCTTC.

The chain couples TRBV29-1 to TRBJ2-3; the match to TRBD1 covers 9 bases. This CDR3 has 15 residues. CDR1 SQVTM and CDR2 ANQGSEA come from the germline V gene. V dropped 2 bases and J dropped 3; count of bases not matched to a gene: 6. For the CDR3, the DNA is TGCAGCGTTGAACGGAACAGGGGGCGAACAGATACGCAGTATTTT. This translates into CSVERNRGRTDTQYF.

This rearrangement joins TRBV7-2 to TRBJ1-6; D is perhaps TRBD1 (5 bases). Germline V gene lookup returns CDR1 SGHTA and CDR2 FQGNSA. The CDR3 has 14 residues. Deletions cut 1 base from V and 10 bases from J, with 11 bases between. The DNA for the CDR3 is TGTGCCAGCAGCTTAGGGCTGGGGGGATCACCCCTCCACTTT. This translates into CASSLGLGGSPLHF.

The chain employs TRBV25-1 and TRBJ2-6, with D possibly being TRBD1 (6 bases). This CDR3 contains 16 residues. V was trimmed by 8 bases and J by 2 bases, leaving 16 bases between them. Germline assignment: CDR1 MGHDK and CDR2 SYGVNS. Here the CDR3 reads CASLVAQGPGANVLTF. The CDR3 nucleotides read TGTGCCAGCCTAGTAGCCCAGGGGCCTGGGGCCAACGTCCTGACTTTC.

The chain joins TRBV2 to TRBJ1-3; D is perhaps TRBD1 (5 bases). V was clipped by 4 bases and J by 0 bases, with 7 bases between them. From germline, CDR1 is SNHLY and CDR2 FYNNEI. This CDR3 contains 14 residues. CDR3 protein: CASSGTLSGNTIYF. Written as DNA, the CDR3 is TGTGCCAGCAGTGGGACACTCTCTGGAAACACCATATATTTT.

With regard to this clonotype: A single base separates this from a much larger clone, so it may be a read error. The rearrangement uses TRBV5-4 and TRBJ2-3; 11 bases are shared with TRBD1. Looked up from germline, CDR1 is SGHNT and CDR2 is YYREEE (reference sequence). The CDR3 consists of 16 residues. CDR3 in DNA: TGTACCAGCAGCTTGGGGACAGGGGGAATGGTGGGTACGCAGTATTTT. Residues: CTSSLGTGGMVGTQYF.

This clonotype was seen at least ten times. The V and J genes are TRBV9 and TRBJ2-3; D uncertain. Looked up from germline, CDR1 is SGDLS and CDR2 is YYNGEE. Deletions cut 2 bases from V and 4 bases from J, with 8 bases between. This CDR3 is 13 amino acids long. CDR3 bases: TGTGCCAGCAGCGTGGCTTTTGCAGATACGCAGTATTTT. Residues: CASSVAFADTQYF.

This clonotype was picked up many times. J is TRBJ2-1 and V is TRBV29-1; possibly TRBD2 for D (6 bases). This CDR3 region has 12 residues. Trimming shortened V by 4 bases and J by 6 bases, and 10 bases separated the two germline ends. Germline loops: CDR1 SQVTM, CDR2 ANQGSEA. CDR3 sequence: CSVGGEANEQFF. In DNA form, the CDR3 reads TGCAGCGTTGGGGGGGAGGCCAATGAGCAGTTCTTC.